This is a list of T cell receptor beta chains from one sample in a study of T cells in Graves' hyperthyroidism and ophthalmopathy. TCRdb independently ran MiXCR on the multiplex PCR reads; one entry per CDR3 protein. The sample has about 480,000 distinct CDR3 sequences; 14% are singletons. The specimen was blood. The receptors here all came from a woman under 30 with Graves' hyperthyroidism. The CDR3 runs from the conserved cysteine through the conserved F or W. Some rows have no size entry. The others give once, few or many, or a class for an expanded clone.

j_call	v_call	clone_size	cdr3_aa
TRBJ2-1	TRBV12-3/TRBV12-4	few	CASRVQGELPGEQFF
TRBJ2-1	TRBV15	many	CATSRRMAATEQFF
TRBJ2-2	TRBV10-3	-	CAISDVGGPRELFF
TRBJ2-1	TRBV5-1	many	CASSTRLAGGSYNEQFF
TRBJ1-1	TRBV5-1	many	CASRGLIQGPNTEAFF
TRBJ2-3	TRBV20-1	few	CSAPGETSGSTDTQYF
TRBJ1-1	TRBV7-9	-	CASSLEGGGVRTEAFF
TRBJ2-3	TRBV29-1	many	CSVDGGGPDTDTQYF
TRBJ2-6	TRBV4-2	-	CASSQGRGNGANVLTF
TRBJ1-2	TRBV4-1	few	CASSQGPVVGYTF
TRBJ1-1	TRBV10-3	-	CAVGDTEAFF
TRBJ1-5	TRBV2	many	CASGRSNQPQHF
TRBJ1-2	TRBV5-5	few	CASGLTGENYGYTF
TRBJ2-3	TRBV7-3	few	CASSYQVSGSPDTQYF
TRBJ1-6	TRBV19	few	CASSIQDPSPLHF
TRBJ2-5	TRBV27	many	CASRFQVEQETQYF
TRBJ1-5	TRBV28	once	CASSGADGYSNQPQHF
TRBJ2-7	TRBV12-3/TRBV12-4	-	CASSLGGGPSSPYEQYF
TRBJ1-2	TRBV19	-	CASTTIGQGIHGYTF
TRBJ1-1	TRBV27	-	CASSLGGWGTEAFF
TRBJ2-3	TRBV12-3/TRBV12-4	many	CAITGTSDRTDTQYF
TRBJ1-4	TRBV15	many	CATSRVGGFEKLFF
TRBJ2-1	TRBV6-1	many	CASRASLGLDGNEQFF